What follows describes a single T cell receptor beta chain. Its antigen is as yet unknown. Germline CDR1 SGHNT, CDR2 YYREEE (reference sequence). Unmatched junction bases numbered 5, after V lost 4 bases and J lost 5 bases. The CDR3 contains 13 residues. These data are taken from a study of PD-L1 blockade in urothelial cancer. Study in general: Blood analysis occurred 3 weeks (second dose) and 6 weeks after treatment start.

The method was immunoSEQ multiplex PCR; TCRdb's version includes in-frame clones alone and lacks a portion of them. This sample has approximately 40,000 clones, with approximately 86% found just once. Broader study findings: Below-median pretreatment blood TCR clonality predicted better survival.

Sample time point: peripheral blood 6 weeks after treatment start. Sample numbers ranged from 1 to 8 per patient, encompassing pretreatment and on-treatment collections. This TCR was sampled from a man between 60 and 70 years old with urothelial cancer. The rearrangement joins TRBV5-4 to TRBJ1-2, with 7 bases matching TRBD1. The material was PBMCs, obtained around atezolizumab (anti-PD-L1) treatment. The CDR3 here is CASSPGGQYGYTF. The CDR3 nucleotides are TGTGCCAGCAGCCCCGGGGGACAGTATGGCTACACCTTC.